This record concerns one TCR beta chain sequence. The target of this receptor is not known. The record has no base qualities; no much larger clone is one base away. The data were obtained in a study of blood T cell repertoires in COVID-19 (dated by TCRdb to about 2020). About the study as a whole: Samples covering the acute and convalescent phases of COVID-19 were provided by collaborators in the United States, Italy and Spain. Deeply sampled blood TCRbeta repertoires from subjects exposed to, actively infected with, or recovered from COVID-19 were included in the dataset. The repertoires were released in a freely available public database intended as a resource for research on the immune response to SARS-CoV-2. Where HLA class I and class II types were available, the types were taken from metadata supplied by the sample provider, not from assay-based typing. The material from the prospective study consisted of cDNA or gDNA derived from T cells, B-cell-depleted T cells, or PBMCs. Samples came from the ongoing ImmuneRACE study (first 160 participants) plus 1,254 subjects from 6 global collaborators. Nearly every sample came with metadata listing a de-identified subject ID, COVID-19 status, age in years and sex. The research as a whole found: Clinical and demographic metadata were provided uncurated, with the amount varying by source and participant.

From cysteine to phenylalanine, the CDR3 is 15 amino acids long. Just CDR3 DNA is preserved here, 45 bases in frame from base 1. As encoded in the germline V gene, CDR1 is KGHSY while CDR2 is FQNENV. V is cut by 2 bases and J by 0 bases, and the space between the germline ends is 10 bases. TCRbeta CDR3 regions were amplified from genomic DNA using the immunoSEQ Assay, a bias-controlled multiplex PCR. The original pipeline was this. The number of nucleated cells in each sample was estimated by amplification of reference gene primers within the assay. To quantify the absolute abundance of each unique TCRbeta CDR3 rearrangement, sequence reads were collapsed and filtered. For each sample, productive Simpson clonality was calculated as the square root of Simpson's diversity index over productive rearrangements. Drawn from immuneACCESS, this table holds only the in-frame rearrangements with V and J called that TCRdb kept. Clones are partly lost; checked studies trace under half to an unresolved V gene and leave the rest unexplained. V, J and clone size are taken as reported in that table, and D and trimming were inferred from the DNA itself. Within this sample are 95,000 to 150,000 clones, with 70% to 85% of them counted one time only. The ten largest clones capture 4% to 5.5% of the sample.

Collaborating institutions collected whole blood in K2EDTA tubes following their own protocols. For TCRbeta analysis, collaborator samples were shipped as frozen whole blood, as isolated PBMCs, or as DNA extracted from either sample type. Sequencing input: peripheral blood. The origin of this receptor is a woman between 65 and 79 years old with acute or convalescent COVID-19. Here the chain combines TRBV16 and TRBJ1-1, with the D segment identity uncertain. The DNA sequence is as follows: TGTGCCAGCAGCCAACGACCGGGTATGAACACTGAAGCTTTCTTT. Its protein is CASSQRPGMNTEAFF.